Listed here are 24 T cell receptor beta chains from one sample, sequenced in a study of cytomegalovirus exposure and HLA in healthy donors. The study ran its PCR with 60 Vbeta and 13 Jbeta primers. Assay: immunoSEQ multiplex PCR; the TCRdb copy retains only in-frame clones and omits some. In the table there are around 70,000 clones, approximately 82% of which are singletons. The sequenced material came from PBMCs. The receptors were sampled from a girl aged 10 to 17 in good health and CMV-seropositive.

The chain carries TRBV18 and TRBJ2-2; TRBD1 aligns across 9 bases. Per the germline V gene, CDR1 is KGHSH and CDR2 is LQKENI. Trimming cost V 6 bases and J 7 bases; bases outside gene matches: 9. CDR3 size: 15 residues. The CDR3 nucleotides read TGTGCCAGCTCCGCCGGGACAGGGTCGTTCGGGGAGCTGTTTTTT. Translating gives CASSAGTGSFGELFF.

The CDR3 bases are TGTGCCAGCAGCTTAGAGTTTAGGAACACTGAAGCTTTCTTT. Protein sequence: CASSLEFRNTEAFF. This sequence joins TRBV7-8 and TRBJ1-1; D ambiguous. Trimming removed 1 base from V and 1 base from J, with 7 bases in between. CDR1 and CDR2 from the germline V gene are SGHVS and FQNEAQ. CDR3 length equals 14 residues.

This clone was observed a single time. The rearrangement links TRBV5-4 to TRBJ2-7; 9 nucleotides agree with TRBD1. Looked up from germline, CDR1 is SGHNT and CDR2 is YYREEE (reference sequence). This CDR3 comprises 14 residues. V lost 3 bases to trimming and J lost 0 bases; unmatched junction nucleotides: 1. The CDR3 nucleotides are TGTGCCAGCAGCTCGGGACAGGGCTCCTACGAGCAGTACTTC. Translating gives CASSSGQGSYEQYF.

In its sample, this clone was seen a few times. The CDR3 sequence: CASSEGWAGTEAFF. The CDR3 bases are TGTGCCAGCAGTGAAGGTTGGGCTGGAACTGAAGCTTTCTTT. The chain links TRBV6-1 to TRBJ1-1, with D unresolved. CDR1 is MNHNS and CDR2 is SASEGT in the germline V gene. The CDR3 has 14 amino acids. Deletions cut 1 base from V and 5 bases from J, with 11 bases between.

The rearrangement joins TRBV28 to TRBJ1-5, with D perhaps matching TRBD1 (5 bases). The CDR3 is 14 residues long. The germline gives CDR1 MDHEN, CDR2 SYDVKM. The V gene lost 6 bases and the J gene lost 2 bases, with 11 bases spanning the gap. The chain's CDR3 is CASSRQGRNQPQHF. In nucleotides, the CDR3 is TGTGCCAGCAGCCGGCAGGGTCGCAATCAGCCCCAGCATTTT.

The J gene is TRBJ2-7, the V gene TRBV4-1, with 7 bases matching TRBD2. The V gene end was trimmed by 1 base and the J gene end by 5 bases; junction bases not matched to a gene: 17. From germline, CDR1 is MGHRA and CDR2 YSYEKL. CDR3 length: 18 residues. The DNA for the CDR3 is TGCGCCAGCAGCCAAGTTTCGGCAGGGAGGGTGAAAGGAGACGAGCAGTACTTC. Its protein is CASSQVSAGRVKGDEQYF.

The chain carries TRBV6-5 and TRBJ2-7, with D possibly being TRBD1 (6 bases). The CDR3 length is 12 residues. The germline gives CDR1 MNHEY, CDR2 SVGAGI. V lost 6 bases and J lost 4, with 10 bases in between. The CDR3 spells CASRAGAYEQYF. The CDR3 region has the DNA TGTGCCAGCAGAGCAGGGGCGTACGAGCAGTACTTC.

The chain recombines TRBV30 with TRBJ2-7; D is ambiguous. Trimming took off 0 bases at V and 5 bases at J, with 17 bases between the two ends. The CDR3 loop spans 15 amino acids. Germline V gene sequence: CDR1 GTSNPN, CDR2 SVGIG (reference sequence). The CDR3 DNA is TGTGCCTGGAGTGTACGAAACAGCCTATCCGACGAGCAGTACTTC. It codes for CAWSVRNSLSDEQYF. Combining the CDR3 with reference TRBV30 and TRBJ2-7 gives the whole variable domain SQTIHQWPATLVQPVGSPLSLECTVEGTSNPNLYWYRQAAGRGLQLLFYSVGIGQISSEVPQNLSASRPQDRQFILSSKKLLLSDSGFYLCAWSVRNSLSDEQYFGPGTRLTVT.

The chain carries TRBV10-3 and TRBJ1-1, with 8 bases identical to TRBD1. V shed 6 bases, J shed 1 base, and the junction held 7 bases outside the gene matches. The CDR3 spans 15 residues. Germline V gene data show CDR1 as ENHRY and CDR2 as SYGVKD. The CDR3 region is CAIRVRTGTNTEAFF. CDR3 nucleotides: TGTGCCATCAGGGTGAGGACAGGGACGAACACTGAAGCTTTCTTT.

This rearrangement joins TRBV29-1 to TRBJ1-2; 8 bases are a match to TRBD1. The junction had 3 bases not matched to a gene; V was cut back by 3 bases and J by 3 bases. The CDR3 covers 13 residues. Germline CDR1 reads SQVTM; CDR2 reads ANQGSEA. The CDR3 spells CSVENRGDYGYTF. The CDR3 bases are TGCAGCGTTGAGAACAGGGGGGACTATGGCTACACCTTC.

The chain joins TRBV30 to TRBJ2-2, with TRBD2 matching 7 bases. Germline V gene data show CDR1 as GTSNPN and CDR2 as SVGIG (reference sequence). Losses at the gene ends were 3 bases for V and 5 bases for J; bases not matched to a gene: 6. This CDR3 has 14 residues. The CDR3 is CAWSPLGGTGELFF. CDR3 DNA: TGTGCCTGGAGCCCCTTGGGGGGGACCGGGGAGCTGTTTTTT.

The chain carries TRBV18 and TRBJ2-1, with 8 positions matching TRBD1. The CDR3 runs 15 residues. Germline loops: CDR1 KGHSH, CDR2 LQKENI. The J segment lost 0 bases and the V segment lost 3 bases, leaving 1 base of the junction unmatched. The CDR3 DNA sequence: TGTGCCAGCTCACCGGACAGGGACTCCTACAATGAGCAGTTCTTC. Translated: CASSPDRDSYNEQFF.

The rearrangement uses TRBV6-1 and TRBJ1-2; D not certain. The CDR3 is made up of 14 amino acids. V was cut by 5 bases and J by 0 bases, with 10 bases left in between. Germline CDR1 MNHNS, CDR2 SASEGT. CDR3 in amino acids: CASSLQESNYGYTF. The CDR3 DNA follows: TGTGCCAGCAGTTTACAAGAATCTAACTATGGCTACACCTTC.

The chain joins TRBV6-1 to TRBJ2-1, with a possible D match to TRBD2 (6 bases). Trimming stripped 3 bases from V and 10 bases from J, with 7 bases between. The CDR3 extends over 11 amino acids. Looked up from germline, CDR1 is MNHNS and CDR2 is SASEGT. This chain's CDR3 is CASSERGEQFF. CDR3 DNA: TGTGCCAGCAGTGAGCGGGGCGAGCAGTTCTTC.

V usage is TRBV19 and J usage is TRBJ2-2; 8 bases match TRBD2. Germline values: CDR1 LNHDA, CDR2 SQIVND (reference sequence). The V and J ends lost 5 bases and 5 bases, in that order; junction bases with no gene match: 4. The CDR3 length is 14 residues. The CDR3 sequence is CASSWTSSTGELFF. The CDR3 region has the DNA TGTGCCAGTAGTTGGACTAGCAGTACCGGGGAGCTGTTTTTT.

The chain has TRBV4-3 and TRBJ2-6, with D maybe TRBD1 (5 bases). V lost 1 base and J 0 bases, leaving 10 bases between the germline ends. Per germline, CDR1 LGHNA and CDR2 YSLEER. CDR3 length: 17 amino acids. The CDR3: CASSQGGSGSGANVLTF. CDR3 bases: TGCGCCAGCAGCCAAGGGGGCTCGGGCTCTGGGGCCAACGTCCTGACTTTC.

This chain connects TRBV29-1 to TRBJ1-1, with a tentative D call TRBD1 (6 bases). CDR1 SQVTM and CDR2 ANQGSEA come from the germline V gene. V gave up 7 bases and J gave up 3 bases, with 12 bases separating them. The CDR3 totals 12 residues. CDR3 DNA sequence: TGCAGCGCCGACAGGTGGGACACTGAAGCTTTCTTT. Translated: CSADRWDTEAFF.

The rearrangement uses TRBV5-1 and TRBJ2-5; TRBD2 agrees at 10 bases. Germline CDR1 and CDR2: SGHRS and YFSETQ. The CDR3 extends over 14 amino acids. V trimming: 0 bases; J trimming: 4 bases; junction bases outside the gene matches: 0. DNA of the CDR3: TGCGCCAGCAGCTTGGGACTAGCGGGAGAGACCCAGTACTTC. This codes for CASSLGLAGETQYF.

As DNA, the CDR3 is TGTGCCGGCGGGACAGGCCGATCTCGGGAGCTGTTTTTT. This translates into CAGGTGRSRELFF. The rearrangement joins TRBV6-6 to TRBJ2-2; 8 positions match TRBD1. Unmatched junction bases numbered 11, after V lost 11 bases and J lost 9 bases. The V gene's germline CDR1 is MNHNY and CDR2 SVGAGI (reference sequence). CDR3 length: 13 amino acids.

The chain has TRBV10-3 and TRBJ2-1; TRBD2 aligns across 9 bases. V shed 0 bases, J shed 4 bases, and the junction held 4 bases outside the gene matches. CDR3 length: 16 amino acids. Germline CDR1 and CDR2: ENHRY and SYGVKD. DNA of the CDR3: TGTGCCATCAGTGAGTCCGCGGGGGGGCCTTACAATGAGCAGTTCTTC. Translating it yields CAISESAGGPYNEQFF.

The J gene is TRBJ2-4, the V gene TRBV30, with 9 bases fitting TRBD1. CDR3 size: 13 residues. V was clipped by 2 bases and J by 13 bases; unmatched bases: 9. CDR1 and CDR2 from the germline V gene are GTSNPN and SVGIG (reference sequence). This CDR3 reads CAWSRTGAPWQYF. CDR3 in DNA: TGTGCCTGGAGTAGGACAGGGGCCCCATGGCAGTACTTC.

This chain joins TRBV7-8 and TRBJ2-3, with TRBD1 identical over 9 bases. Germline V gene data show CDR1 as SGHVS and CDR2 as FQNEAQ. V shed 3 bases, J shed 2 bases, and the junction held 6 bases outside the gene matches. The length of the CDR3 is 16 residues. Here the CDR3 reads CASSFEGTGLTDTQYF. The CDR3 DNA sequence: TGTGCCAGCAGCTTTGAAGGGACAGGGCTCACAGATACGCAGTATTTT.

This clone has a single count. The CDR3 DNA is TGTGCCAGCAGCAAGACCCCGGGGAGGGGCCTCATGAACACTGAAGCTTTCTTT. Its protein is CASSKTPGRGLMNTEAFF. J is TRBJ1-1 and V is TRBV7-2, with D maybe TRBD1 (5 bases). The V end lost 5 bases, the J end lost 0 bases, and 22 bases lay between the germline ends. Germline CDR1 and CDR2: SGHTA and FQGNSA. CDR3 size: 18 residues.

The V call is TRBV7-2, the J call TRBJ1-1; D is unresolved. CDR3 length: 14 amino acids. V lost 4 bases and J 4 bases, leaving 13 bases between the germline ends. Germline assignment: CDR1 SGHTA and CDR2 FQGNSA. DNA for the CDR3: TGTGCCAGCAGCTCCTCTAACGGTGGCACTGAAGCTTTCTTT. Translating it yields CASSSSNGGTEAFF.